These T cell receptor beta chains were read from a single sample in a study of PD-L1 blockade in urothelial cancer. Assay used: immunoSEQ multiplex PCR; TCRdb lists only in-frame clones, some missing. Of about 81,000 clones in the sample, 89% were seen once. The sample here was PBMCs, taken around atezolizumab (anti-PD-L1) treatment. These receptors originate from a woman aged 80 or over with urothelial cancer. The CDR3 runs from the conserved cysteine through the conserved F or W. The order of the fields is V gene, J gene, clone size, D gene, CDR3 DNA, CDR3 protein. D genes are given only for firm matches. Where a row states a size, it is once, few, many or the class of an expanded clone; other rows omit it.

TRBV2,TRBJ2-4,NA,TRBD2,TGTGCCAGCCAGAGAAGGACTAGCGGGAAAAACATTCAGTACTTC,CASQRRTSGKNIQYF
TRBV5-4,TRBJ2-3,NA,TRBD2,TGTGCCAGCAGTCCGGGACTAGCGGGGGCTGATACGCAGTATTTT,CASSPGLAGADTQYF
TRBV12-5,TRBJ2-1,once,NA,TGTGCTAGTGGTTTGGGCTTCGGTGAGCAGTTCTTC,CASGLGFGEQFF
TRBV27,TRBJ2-7,NA,NA,TGTGCCAGCAGTATGGGGGCCGGGGAGTACTTC,CASSMGAGEYF
TRBV2,TRBJ1-1,once,TRBD1,TGTGCCAGCAGTGGACAGGGTAACACTGAAGCTTTCTTT,CASSGQGNTEAFF
TRBV9,TRBJ1-4,NA,TRBD1,TGTGCCAGCAGCGTAGGGCTTACGACAGGGGAAAAACTGTTTTTT,CASSVGLTTGEKLFF
TRBV11-1,TRBJ2-1,NA,TRBD2,TGTGCCAGCAGCTTATCTCTCGCTAGCGGGAGAATGGATGAGCAGTTCTTC,CASSLSLASGRMDEQFF
TRBV2,TRBJ2-2,NA,NA,TGTGCCAGCAGCGGGGGAGGGGGGCGGTTCACCGGGGAGCTGTTTTTT,CASSGGGGRFTGELFF
TRBV4-2,TRBJ2-7,NA,TRBD2,TGTGCCAGCAGCCAAGATACTGGACTAGCGGGCCGGCCTTACGAGCAGTACTTC,CASSQDTGLAGRPYEQYF
TRBV11-2,TRBJ1-1,NA,NA,TGTGCCAGCAGCTTGATGGAGATAAACACTGAAGCTTTCTTT,CASSLMEINTEAFF
TRBV6-1,TRBJ1-2,NA,NA,TGTGCCAGCAGTGAAGCTTTCAGGGGCGGCTATGGCTACACCTTC,CASSEAFRGGYGYTF